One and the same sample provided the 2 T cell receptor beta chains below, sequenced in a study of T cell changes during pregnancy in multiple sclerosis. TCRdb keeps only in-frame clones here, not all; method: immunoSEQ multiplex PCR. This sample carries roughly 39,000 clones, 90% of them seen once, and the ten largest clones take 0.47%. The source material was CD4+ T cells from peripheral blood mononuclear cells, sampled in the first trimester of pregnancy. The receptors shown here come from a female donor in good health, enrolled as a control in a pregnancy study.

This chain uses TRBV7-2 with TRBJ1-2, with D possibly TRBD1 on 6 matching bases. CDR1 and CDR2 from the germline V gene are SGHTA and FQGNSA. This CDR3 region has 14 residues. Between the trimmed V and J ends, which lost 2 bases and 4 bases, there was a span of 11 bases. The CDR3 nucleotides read TGTGCCAGCAGCTTACCACAGGGCCTCTATGGCTACACCTTC. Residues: CASSLPQGLYGYTF.

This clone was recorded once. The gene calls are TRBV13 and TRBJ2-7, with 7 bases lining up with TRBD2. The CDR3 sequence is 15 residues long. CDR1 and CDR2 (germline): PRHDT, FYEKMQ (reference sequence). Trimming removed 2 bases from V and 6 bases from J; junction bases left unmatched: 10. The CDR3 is CASSLWGGGQGEQYF. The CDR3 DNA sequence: TGTGCCAGCAGCTTATGGGGGGGAGGTCAAGGCGAGCAGTACTTC.